This T cell receptor beta chain was identified during a study of early T cells in non-severe SARS-CoV-2 infection. Study context: Unpaired chains resulted from sequencing bulk RNA of unsorted whole blood.

This clonotype was counted many times. The antigen is not known. CDR1 is MNHEY, CDR2 SVGAGI, per germline. V shed 6 bases and J 4 bases; nucleotides not matched to a gene: 18. There are 19 residues in the CDR3. Individual cDNA molecules each received unique molecular identifiers attached to them. Each CDR3 protein is one row after TCRdb ran MiXCR on the 5' RACE reads. The table shows about 45,000 distinct CDR3 sequences, with 12% occurring only once. Study observations and caveats: VDJdb matching, biased toward anti-spike CD8 responses, missed private and CD4 specificities.

V is TRBV6-5 and J is TRBJ2-5, with 12 nucleotides matching TRBD2. The sequence was collected from an adult who was a healthcare worker with PCR-confirmed SARS-CoV-2 infection or an uninfected control (not recorded which). The sequenced sample was whole blood. The CDR3 nucleotides are TGTGCCAGCAGCGACAGGGGGCGGCTAGCGGGAGGGCCAGGAGAGACCCAGTACTTC. Protein: CASSDRGRLAGGPGETQYF.